The present entry profiles one TCR beta chain with its context. Its cognate antigen is unknown. This sample was taken from a study of chemoradiotherapy in HPV16-positive cancers. General study results and limits: Non-HPV-specific T cells did not expand in tumors during treatment, whereas candidate HPV-specific clones and E7-related motifs did.

The CDR3 sequence is 15 residues long. Trimming pared 5 bases from V and 8 bases from J, leaving 21 bases between. Germline V gene data show CDR1 as MNHNS and CDR2 as SASEGT. The repertoire was sequenced with immunoSEQ multiplex PCR; TCRdb's copy has only in-frame clones and lacks some. The sample consists of around 15,000 clones, around 78% of them appearing once. Sampling was conducted from a patient who underwent chemoradiotherapy. J is TRBJ1-2 and V is TRBV6-1, with a weak D call TRBD1 (5 bases). The TCR sequence derives from a human donor with HPV-associated anogenital cancer. The CDR3 loop is CASSLGEGSVGGYTF. DNA of the CDR3: TGTGCCAGCAGTCTGGGGGAGGGTTCCGTCGGGGGCTACACCTTC.